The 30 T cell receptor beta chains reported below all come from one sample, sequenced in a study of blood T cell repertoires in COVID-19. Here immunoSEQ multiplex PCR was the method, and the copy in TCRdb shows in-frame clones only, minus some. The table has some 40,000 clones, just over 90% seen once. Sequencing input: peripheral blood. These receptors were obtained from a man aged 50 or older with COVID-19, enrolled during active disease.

This CDR3 reads CASSPTGNTEAFF. For the CDR3, the DNA is TGTGCCAGCAGCCCGACAGGGAACACTGAAGCTTTCTTT. The V and J genes are TRBV6-5 and TRBJ1-1; possibly TRBD1 for D (6 bases). CDR3 size: 13 residues. V was trimmed by 6 bases and J by 1 base, leaving 9 bases between them. Germline CDR1 MNHEY, CDR2 SVGAGI.

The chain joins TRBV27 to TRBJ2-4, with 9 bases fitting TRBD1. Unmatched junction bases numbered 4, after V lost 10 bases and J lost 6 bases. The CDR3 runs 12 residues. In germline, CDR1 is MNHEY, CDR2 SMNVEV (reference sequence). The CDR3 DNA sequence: TGTGCCACCGGGACAGGGTTAAACATTCAGTACTTC. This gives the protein CATGTGLNIQYF.

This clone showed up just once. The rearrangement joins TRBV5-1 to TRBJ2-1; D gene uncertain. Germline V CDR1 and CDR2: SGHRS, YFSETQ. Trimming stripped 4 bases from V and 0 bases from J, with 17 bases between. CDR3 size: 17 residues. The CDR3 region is CASSPITTTSSYNEQFF. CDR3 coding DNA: TGCGCCAGCAGCCCAATAACTACGACGAGCTCCTACAATGAGCAGTTCTTC.

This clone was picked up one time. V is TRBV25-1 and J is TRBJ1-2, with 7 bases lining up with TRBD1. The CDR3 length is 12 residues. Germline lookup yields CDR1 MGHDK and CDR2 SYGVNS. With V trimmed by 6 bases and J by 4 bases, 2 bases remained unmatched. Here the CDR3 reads CASRGGSYGYTF. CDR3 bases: TGTGCCAGCAGAGGGGGCAGCTATGGCTACACCTTC.

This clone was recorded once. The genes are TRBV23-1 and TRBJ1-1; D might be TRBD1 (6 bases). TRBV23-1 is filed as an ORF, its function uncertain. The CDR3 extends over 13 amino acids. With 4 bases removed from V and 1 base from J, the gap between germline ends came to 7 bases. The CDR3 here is CASSLGGNTEAFF. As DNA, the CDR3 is TGCGCCAGCAGTCTAGGGGGGAACACTGAAGCTTTCTTT.

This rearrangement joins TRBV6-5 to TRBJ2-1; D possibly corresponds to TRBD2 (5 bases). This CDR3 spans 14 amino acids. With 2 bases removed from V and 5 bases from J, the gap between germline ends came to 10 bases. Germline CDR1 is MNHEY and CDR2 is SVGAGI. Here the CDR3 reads CASSYTDGDNEQFF. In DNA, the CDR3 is TGTGCCAGCAGTTACACGGACGGGGACAATGAGCAGTTCTTC.

The CDR3 nucleotides are TGTGCCATACAGGGACAAGAGACCCAGTACTTC. Protein: CAIQGQETQYF. This rearrangement joins TRBV6-5 to TRBJ2-5; D perhaps matches TRBD1 (6 bases). Between the trimmed V and J ends, which lost 10 bases and 2 bases, there was a span of 8 bases. This CDR3 region has 11 residues. Looked up from germline, CDR1 is MNHEY and CDR2 is SVGAGI.

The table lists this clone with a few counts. The CDR3 is CASRTTNTGELFF. The CDR3 region has the DNA TGTGCCAGCAGGACAACGAACACCGGGGAGCTGTTTTTT. The chain uses TRBV2 and TRBJ2-2; unclear D gene. Per the germline V gene, CDR1 is SNHLY and CDR2 is FYNNEI. This CDR3 is 13 amino acids long. Trimming cost V 6 bases and J 0 bases, with 5 bases left between them.

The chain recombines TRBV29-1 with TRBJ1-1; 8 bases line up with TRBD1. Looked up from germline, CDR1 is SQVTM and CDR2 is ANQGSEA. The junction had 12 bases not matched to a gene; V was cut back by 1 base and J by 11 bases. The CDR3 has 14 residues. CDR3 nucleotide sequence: TGCAGCGTTGAAGGGCCCCGGACAGGGATTGTGGCTTTCTTT. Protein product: CSVEGPRTGIVAFF.

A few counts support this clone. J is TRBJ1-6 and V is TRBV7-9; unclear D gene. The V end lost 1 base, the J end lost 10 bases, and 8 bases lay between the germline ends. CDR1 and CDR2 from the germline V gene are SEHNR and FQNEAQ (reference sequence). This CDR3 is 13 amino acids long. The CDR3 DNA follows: TGTGCCAGCAGCTTAGGATGGGAGTCACCCCTCCACTTT. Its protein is CASSLGWESPLHF.

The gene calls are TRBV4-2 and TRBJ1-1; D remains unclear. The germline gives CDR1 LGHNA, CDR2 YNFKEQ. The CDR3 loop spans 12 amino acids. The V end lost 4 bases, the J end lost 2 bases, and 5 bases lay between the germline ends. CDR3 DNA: TGTGCCAGCAGCCCCTATAACACTGAAGCTTTCTTT. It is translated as CASSPYNTEAFF.

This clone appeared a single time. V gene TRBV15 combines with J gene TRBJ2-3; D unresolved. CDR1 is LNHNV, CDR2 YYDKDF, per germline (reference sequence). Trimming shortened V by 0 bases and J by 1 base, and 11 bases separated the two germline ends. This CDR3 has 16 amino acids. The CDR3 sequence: CATSREAQWGTDTQYF. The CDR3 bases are TGTGCCACCAGCAGAGAGGCACAGTGGGGCACAGATACGCAGTATTTT.

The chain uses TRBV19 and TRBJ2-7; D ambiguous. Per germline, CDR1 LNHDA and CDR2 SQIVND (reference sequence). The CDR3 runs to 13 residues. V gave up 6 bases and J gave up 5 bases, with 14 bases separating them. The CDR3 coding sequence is TGTGCCAGTAGCCTGCAACTGATCCACGAGCAGTACTTC. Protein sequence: CASSLQLIHEQYF.

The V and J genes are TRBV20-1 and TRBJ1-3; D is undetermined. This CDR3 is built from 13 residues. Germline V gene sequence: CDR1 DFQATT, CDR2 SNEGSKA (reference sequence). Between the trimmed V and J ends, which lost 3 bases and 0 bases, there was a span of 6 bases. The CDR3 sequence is CSASPVSGNTIYF. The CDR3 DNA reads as TGCAGTGCTAGTCCCGTCTCTGGAAACACCATATATTTT.

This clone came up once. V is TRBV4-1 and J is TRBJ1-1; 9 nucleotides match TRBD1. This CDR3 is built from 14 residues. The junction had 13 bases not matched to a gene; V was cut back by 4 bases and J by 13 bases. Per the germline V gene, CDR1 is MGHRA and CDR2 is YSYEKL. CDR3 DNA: TGCGCCAGCAGCCCCCGGGACAGGGCCCCTACAAGTTTCTTT. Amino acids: CASSPRDRAPTSFF.

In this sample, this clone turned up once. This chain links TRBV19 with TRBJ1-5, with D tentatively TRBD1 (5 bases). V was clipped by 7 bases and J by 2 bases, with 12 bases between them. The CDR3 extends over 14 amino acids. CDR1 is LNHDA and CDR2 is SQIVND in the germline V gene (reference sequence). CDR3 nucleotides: TGTGCCAGTAATCGTATAGGGGGCAATCAGCCCCAGCATTTT. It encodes CASNRIGGNQPQHF. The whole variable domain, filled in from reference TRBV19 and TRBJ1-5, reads DGGITQSPKYLFRKEGQNVTLSCEQNLNHDAMYWYRQDPGQGLRLIYYSQIVNDFQKGDIAEGYSVSREKKESFPLTVTSAQKNPTAFYLCASNRIGGNQPQHFGDGTRLSIL.

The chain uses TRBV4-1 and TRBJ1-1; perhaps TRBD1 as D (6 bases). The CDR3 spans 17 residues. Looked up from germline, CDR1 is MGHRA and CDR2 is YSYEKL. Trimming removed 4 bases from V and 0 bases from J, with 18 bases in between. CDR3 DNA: TGCGCCAGCAGCCGGGGACAAATAGGAGTCGTGAACACTGAAGCTTTCTTT. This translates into CASSRGQIGVVNTEAFF.

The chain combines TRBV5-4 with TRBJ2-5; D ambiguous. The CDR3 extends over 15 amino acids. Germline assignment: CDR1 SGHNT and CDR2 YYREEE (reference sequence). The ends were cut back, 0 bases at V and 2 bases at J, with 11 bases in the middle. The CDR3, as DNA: TGTGCCAGCAGCTTGGCCCCTACTACTCAAGAGACCCAGTACTTC. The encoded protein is CASSLAPTTQETQYF.

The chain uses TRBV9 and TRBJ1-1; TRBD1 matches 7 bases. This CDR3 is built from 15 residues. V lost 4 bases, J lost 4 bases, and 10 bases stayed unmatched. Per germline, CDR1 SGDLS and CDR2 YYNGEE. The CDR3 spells CASSPRQGPPTEAFF. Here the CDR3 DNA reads TGTGCCAGCAGCCCACGACAGGGCCCCCCCACTGAAGCTTTCTTT.

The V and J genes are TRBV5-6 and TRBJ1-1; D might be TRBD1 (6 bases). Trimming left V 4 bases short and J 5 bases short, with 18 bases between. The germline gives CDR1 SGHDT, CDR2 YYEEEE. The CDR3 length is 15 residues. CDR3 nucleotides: TGTGCCAGCAGCCCCGCGGGGGCGAGGGAGACTGAAGCTTTCTTT. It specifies CASSPAGARETEAFF.

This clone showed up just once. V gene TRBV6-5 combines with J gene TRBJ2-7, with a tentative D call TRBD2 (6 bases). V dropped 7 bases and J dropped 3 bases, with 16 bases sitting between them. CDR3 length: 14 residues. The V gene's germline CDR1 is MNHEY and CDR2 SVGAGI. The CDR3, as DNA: TGTGCCAGCAACATTTCACCCGGGAGCTACGAGCAGTACTTC. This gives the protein CASNISPGSYEQYF.

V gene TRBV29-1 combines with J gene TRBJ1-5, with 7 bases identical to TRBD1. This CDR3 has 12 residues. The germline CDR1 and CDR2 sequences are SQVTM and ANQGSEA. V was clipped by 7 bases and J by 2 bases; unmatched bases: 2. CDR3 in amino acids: CSAGQGNQPQHF. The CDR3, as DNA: TGCAGCGCCGGACAGGGCAATCAGCCCCAGCATTTT.

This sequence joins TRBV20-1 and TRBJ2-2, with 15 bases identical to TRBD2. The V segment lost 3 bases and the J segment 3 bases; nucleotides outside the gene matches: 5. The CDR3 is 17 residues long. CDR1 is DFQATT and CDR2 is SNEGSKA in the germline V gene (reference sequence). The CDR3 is CSASRGLAGGHTGELFF. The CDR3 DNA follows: TGCAGTGCTAGTCGGGGACTAGCGGGAGGCCACACCGGGGAGCTGTTTTTT.

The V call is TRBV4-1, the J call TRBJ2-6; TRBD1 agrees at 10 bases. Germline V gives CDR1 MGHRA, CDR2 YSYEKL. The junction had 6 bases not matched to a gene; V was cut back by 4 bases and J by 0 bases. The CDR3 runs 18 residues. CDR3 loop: CASSPGQGLNSGANVLTF. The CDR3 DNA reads TGCGCCAGCAGCCCGGGACAGGGGCTAAACTCTGGGGCCAACGTCCTGACTTTC.

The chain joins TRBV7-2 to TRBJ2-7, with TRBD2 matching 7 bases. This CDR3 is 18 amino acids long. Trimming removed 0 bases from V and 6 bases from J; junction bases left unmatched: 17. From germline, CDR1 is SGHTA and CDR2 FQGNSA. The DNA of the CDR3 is TGTGCCAGCAGCTTAGCGTGGGGCGGGAGAGCTGGTCTCGGCGAGCAGTACTTC. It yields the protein CASSLAWGGRAGLGEQYF.

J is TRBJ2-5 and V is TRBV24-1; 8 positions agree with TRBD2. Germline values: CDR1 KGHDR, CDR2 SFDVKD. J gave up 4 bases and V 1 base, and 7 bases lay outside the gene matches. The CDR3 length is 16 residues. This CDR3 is CATSDFRRLAGETQYF. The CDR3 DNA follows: TGTGCCACCAGTGATTTTCGGCGGCTAGCGGGAGAGACCCAGTACTTC.

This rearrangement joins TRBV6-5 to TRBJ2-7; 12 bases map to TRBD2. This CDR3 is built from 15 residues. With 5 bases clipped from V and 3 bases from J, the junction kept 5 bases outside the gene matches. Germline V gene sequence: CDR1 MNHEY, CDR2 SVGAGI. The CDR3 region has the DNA TGTGCCAGCAGTCCGACTAGCGGGAGTTTCTACGAGCAGTACTTC. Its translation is CASSPTSGSFYEQYF.

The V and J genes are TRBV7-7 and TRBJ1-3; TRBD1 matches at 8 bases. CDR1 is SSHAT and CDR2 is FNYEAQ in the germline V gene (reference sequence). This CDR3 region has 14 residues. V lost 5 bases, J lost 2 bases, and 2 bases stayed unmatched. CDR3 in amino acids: CASSPDRAGNTIYF. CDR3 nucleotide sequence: TGTGCCAGCAGCCCGGACAGGGCTGGAAACACCATATATTTT. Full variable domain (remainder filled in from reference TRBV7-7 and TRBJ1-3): GAGVSQSPRYKVTKRGQDVTLRCDPISSHATLYWYQQALGQGPEFLTYFNYEAQPDKSGLPSDRFSAERPEGSISTLTIQRTEQRDSAMYRCASSPDRAGNTIYFGEGSWLTVV.

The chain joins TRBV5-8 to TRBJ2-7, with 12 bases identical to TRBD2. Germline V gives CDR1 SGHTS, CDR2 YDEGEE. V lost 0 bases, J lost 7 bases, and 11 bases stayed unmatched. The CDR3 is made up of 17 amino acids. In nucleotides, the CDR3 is TGTGCCAGCAGCTTGGAACTAGCGGGAGGTGGCACCTGGGAGCAGTACTTC. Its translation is CASSLELAGGGTWEQYF. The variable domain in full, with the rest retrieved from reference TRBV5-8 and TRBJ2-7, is EAGVTQSPTHLIKTRGQQATLRCSPISGHTSVYWYQQALGLGLQFLLWYDEGEERNRGNFPPRFSGRQFPNYSSELNVNALELEDSALYLCASSLELAGGGTWEQYFGPGTRLTVT.

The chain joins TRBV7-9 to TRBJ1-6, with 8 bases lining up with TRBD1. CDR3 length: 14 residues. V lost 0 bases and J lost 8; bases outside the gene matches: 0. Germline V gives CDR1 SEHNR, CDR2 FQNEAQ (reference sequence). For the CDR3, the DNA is TGTGCCAGCAGCTTAGCGACAGGGGATTCACCCCTCCACTTT. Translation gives CASSLATGDSPLHF.